This TCR beta chain was documented in a study of blood T cell repertoires in COVID-19. Study as a whole: Collection of acute and convalescent COVID-19 samples took place in the United States, Italy and Spain. Sample material is recorded as cDNA or gDNA derived from T cells, B-cell-depleted T cells, or PBMCs.

Under the authors' procedure: Amplification from reference gene primers served as the basis for estimated nucleated cell counts. This table comes from immunoSEQ multiplex PCR, and its TCRdb copy is limited to in-frame clones, with some not included. V, J and clone size are those of that table, while D and trimming were read from the DNA. The profile covers over 70,000 clones, with about 76% appearing a single time and roughly 10% taken by the ten largest. Per germline, CDR1 SGHRS and CDR2 YFSETQ. Trimming pared 2 bases from V and 0 bases from J, leaving 9 bases between. This CDR3 region has 15 residues.

The V gene is TRBV5-1, the J gene TRBJ2-1; D remains ambiguous. Sequencing used peripheral blood. The receptor comes from a woman older than 75 with acute or convalescent COVID-19. CDR3 nucleotide sequence: TGCGCCAGCAGCTTCGACTCGAACTCCTACAATGAGCAGTTCTTC. Its translation is CASSFDSNSYNEQFF.